This TCR beta chain was obtained from a study of cytomegalovirus exposure and HLA in healthy donors. Study-level background: Just over 80% of approximately 400 genotyped donors fell in the Caucasian-associated ancestry cluster.

A word on this clone: The antigen is undetermined.

Study-level points and caveats: The authors considered a cluster of highly shared sequence variants likely to be a sequencing artifact.

Trimming left V 0 bases short and J 11 bases short, with 11 bases between. CDR1 and CDR2 (germline): MNHEY, SVGAGI. CDR3 length: 13 residues. Primers for the PCR totalled 60 Vbeta and 13 Jbeta. Produced via immunoSEQ multiplex PCR; TCRdb's table is partial and in-frame only. The specimen's table records about 65,000 clones. The sequenced sample consisted of PBMCs. The source is a boy aged 5-17 years in good health and CMV-seronegative. The chain is built from TRBV6-5 and TRBJ1-5; D perhaps matches TRBD1 (5 bases). This CDR3 is CASSYSGQGSQHF. CDR3 DNA: TGTGCCAGCAGTTACTCTGGACAAGGCTCCCAGCATTTT.